Listed below are T cell receptor beta chains from one sample, sequenced in a study of blood T cell repertoires in COVID-19. Generated by immunoSEQ multiplex PCR, the TCRdb table keeps only in-frame clones and is missing some. The profile shows some 180,000 clones, roughly 85% of them singletons. Sequencing was carried out using PBMCs or T cells enriched from blood (not recorded which). The receptors here all came from a man aged 40-49 years who had recovered from COVID-19. Both conserved end residues are part of each CDR3. The D gene is left open where the match is weak. Clone size is shown for a subset of rows, as once, few, many or a class of expanded clone.

v_call,clone_size,d_call,j_call,cdr3_nt,cdr3_aa
TRBV11-2,.,.,TRBJ1-2,TGTGCCAGCAGCTTAGGGGCAGGCCCGTATGGCTACACCTTC,CASSLGAGPYGYTF
TRBV9,.,.,TRBJ1-3,TGTGCCAGCAGCGCTGGGCGGGGAGGAAACACCATATATTTT,CASSAGRGGNTIYF
TRBV3-1/TRBV3-2,.,.,TRBJ1-5,TGTGCCAGCAGCAAATCAGGGTGGGGTCAGCCCCAGCATTTT,CASSKSGWGQPQHF
TRBV19,once,TRBD1,TRBJ1-2,TGTGCCAGTAGCCCTATTCAGGGGGCAACTGGCTACACCTTC,CASSPIQGATGYTF
TRBV28,few,.,TRBJ1-4,TGTGCCAGCAGTTTGGGGCTAGGACCAAGTAATGAAAAACTGTTTTTT,CASSLGLGPSNEKLFF
TRBV27,.,.,TRBJ1-1,TGTGCCAGCAGTTTATCCCCGGGGGGTGCCACTGAAGCTTTCTTT,CASSLSPGGATEAFF
TRBV7-3,many,.,TRBJ2-1,TGTGCCAGCAGCATCTCTCGGGAGTACAATGAGCAGTTCTTC,CASSISREYNEQFF
TRBV4-1,.,.,TRBJ1-6,TGCGCCAGCAGCCAAGGATTACAGGAAAATTCACCCCTCCACTTT,CASSQGLQENSPLHF
TRBV5-8,few,TRBD1,TRBJ2-3,TGTGCCAGCAGCTCCGACAGGGGGCGGGCAGATACGCAGTATTTT,CASSSDRGRADTQYF
TRBV7-8,.,.,TRBJ2-7,TGTGCCAGCAGCTTAGCGAGGGGTAGCGGCGACTACGAGCAGTACTTC,CASSLARGSGDYEQYF
TRBV11-3,.,TRBD1,TRBJ2-7,TGTGCCAGCAGCTTAGGACAGGGAAGGTACGAGCAGTACTTC,CASSLGQGRYEQYF
TRBV27,.,.,TRBJ1-4,TGTGCCAGCAGTTGGAGGGGGGGGAGCGAAAAACTGTTTTTT,CASSWRGGSEKLFF
TRBV19,few,.,TRBJ2-2,TGTGCCAGTATGGGGGGCAGGGGGACCACCGGGGAGCTGTTTTTT,CASMGGRGTTGELFF
TRBV6-1,.,TRBD2,TRBJ2-5,TGTGCCAGCAGTGAAGGTCGGAGGGGAGGGGAGACCCAGTACTTC,CASSEGRRGGETQYF
TRBV30,.,.,TRBJ1-5,TGTGCCTGGAGCCGCCGGGCAGGGGCGAATCAGCCCCAGCATTTT,CAWSRRAGANQPQHF
TRBV3-1/TRBV3-2,.,.,TRBJ1-4,TGTGCCACTCAGGGTTCCTACGGGGAAAAACTGTTTTTT,CATQGSYGEKLFF
TRBV28,.,TRBD1,TRBJ1-1,TGTGCCAGCGGGGCGACAGGGGTGAACACTGAAGCTTTCTTT,CASGATGVNTEAFF
TRBV5-1,.,.,TRBJ2-5,TGCGCCAGCAGCTTGGATTACGGAGAGACCCAGTACTTC,CASSLDYGETQYF
TRBV28,.,.,TRBJ1-1,TGTGCCAGCAGGCCACCTACGGGACACTTGAACACTGAAGCTTTCTTT,CASRPPTGHLNTEAFF
TRBV5-4,.,TRBD2,TRBJ2-1,TGTGCCAGCAGCTTGTTAGGGAGGGGCTCCTACAATGAGCAGTTCTTC,CASSLLGRGSYNEQFF
TRBV4-1,.,TRBD1,TRBJ1-6,TGCGCCAGCAGCCAGCCCGACAGGGCATACAATTCACCCCTCCACTTT,CASSQPDRAYNSPLHF
TRBV7-9,.,.,TRBJ1-1,TGTGCCAGCAGCACCCCCCGACAGAACACTGAAGCTTTCTTT,CASSTPRQNTEAFF
TRBV25-1,.,.,TRBJ2-5,TGTGCCAGCAGTTTAGGGTCTAGCGTAGAGACCCAGTACTTC,CASSLGSSVETQYF
TRBV6-5,.,TRBD1,TRBJ2-4,TGTGCCAGCATCCGGGACAGGGGTCGAAACATTCAGTACTTC,CASIRDRGRNIQYF
TRBV6-5,.,TRBD1,TRBJ1-1,TGTGCCAGCAGTTACCTCGTCCGAGACAGGGGCTTTGAAGCTTTCTTT,CASSYLVRDRGFEAFF
TRBV7-9,.,TRBD1,TRBJ1-2,TGTGCCAGCAGCTTATATGCCGGACAGGGAGATGGCTACACCTTC,CASSLYAGQGDGYTF
TRBV3-1/TRBV3-2,.,TRBD1,TRBJ2-3,TGTGCCAGCAGCCAAGTGGGGACAGGGGAGTATTTT,CASSQVGTGEYF
TRBV5-4,.,TRBD1,TRBJ2-7,TGTGCCAGCAGGCAGAACAGGGGAGATATGTACGAGCAGTACTTC,CASRQNRGDMYEQYF
TRBV5-1,.,TRBD1,TRBJ1-2,TGCGCCAGCAACACAGGGGGCGACTATGGCTACACCTTC,CASNTGGDYGYTF
TRBV7-8,once,TRBD2,TRBJ2-1,TGTGCCAGCAGCTTGTGGGAGGGTTACAATGAGCAGTTCTTC,CASSLWEGYNEQFF
TRBV7-3,.,TRBD2,TRBJ2-2,TGTGCCAGCAGCCCACTCGGCGGGACTAGCGGGGGGACAAACACCGGGGAGCTGTTTTTT,CASSPLGGTSGGTNTGELFF
TRBV15,.,TRBD2,TRBJ2-7,TGTGCCACCAGCCCCATGGGGAGGGACTCCTACGAGCAGTACTTC,CATSPMGRDSYEQYF
TRBV7-9,.,TRBD2,TRBJ2-3,TGTGCCAGCAGCCCCACTAGCGGGAGTGCAGATACGCAGTATTTT,CASSPTSGSADTQYF
TRBV7-9,.,TRBD1,TRBJ1-3,TGTGCCAGCAGCTTCTCAGACCGGACAGGTGGAAACACCATATATTTT,CASSFSDRTGGNTIYF
TRBV11-2,.,TRBD1,TRBJ1-1,TGTGCCAGCAGCAACCCTTGGACAGGGATGCCTGAAGCTTTCTTT,CASSNPWTGMPEAFF
TRBV10-3,.,TRBD1,TRBJ2-2,TGTGCCAACTCCCCCGGACAGGGGGGCACCGGGGAGCTGTTTTTT,CANSPGQGGTGELFF
TRBV4-2,.,.,TRBJ1-2,TGTGCCAGCAGCCAAGACCCGACATCTAACTATGGCTACACCTTC,CASSQDPTSNYGYTF
TRBV6-5,.,.,TRBJ1-1,TGTGCCAGCACTCCTCGGGGGGGGAGGGAAGCTTTCTTT,CASTPRGGREAFF
TRBV4-2,few,TRBD2,TRBJ2-2,TGTGCCAGCAGCCAAGATCGGTTAGCGGGGACGTTGACCGGGGAGCTGTTTTTT,CASSQDRLAGTLTGELFF
TRBV9,.,TRBD1,TRBJ2-7,TGTGCCAGCAGCCTTAGACAGGGTCCCTACGAGCAGTACTTC,CASSLRQGPYEQYF
TRBV15,once,TRBD1,TRBJ2-7,TGTGCCACCAGCAGATGGGACAGGGACTCCTACGAGCAGTACTTC,CATSRWDRDSYEQYF
TRBV5-1,once,TRBD1,TRBJ1-2,TGCGCCAGCAGTTCTACAGGGGGGGACTATGGCTACACCTTC,CASSSTGGDYGYTF
TRBV30,once,TRBD2,TRBJ2-1,TGTGCCTGGAGCGCTGACGGGACTAGCGGGACCAACTCCTACAATGAGCAGTTCTTC,CAWSADGTSGTNSYNEQFF
TRBV6-5,.,.,TRBJ2-7,TGTGCCAGCGGGGGACTCCCCACTTACGAGCAGTACTTC,CASGGLPTYEQYF
TRBV19,.,.,TRBJ1-3,TGTGCCAGTAGTATAGCAAGAGGATACTCTGGAAACACCATATATTTT,CASSIARGYSGNTIYF
TRBV24-1,.,TRBD1,TRBJ1-5,TGTGCCACGCAGGGGGCTCTTTCCCAGCCCCAGCATTTT,CATQGALSQPQHF
TRBV6-1,many,.,TRBJ2-6,TGTGCCAGCAGTGAAGACGGCTCTGGGGCCAACGTCCTGACTTTC,CASSEDGSGANVLTF
TRBV11-3,.,TRBD1,TRBJ1-1,TGTGCCAGCAGCAAACCCAGGGGGCCGAACACTGAAGCTTTCTTT,CASSKPRGPNTEAFF
TRBV28,.,.,TRBJ2-1,TGTGCCAGCAGTTTAGATAACAGGAGCTCCTACAATGAGCAGTTCTTC,CASSLDNRSSYNEQFF
TRBV3-1/TRBV3-2,once,.,TRBJ1-1,TGTGCCAGCAGCCAAGACCGGGATGAAGCTTTCTTT,CASSQDRDEAFF
TRBV19,.,TRBD1,TRBJ2-3,TGTGCCAGTAGTACCTCAGGGGGCGCAACAGATACGCAGTATTTT,CASSTSGGATDTQYF
TRBV5-6,.,.,TRBJ2-1,TGTGCCAGCAGCTACCTTTTACACAACAATGAGCAGTTCTTC,CASSYLLHNNEQFF
TRBV27,.,TRBD2,TRBJ2-3,TGTGCCAGCAGTTTAAGTCTAGCGGGATGGGATACGCAGTATTTT,CASSLSLAGWDTQYF
TRBV7-9,.,.,TRBJ1-2,TGTGCCGGGACCGCAACAGGGACCGCCTATGGCTACACCTTC,CAGTATGTAYGYTF
TRBV7-9,.,TRBD2,TRBJ2-6,TGTGCCAGCAGCTTACCGCTGGCGGGAGGGAACGTCCTGACTTTC,CASSLPLAGGNVLTF